Below, one T cell receptor beta chain is given with its context. The antigen remains undetermined. This sample was taken from a study of cytomegalovirus exposure and HLA in healthy donors. Whole-study findings and limits: Most TCR sequences were seen very rarely across donors, but some public TCRs occurred in many. In vitro confirmation showed three CMV-associated chains to be CMV antigen specific.

The CDR3 contains 14 residues. Germline CDR1 GTSNPN, CDR2 SVGIG (reference sequence). V gave up 5 bases and J gave up 6 bases; unmatched junction bases: 7. Data came from immunoSEQ multiplex PCR; TCRdb stores just in-frame clones and leaves some out. Found here are about 260,000 clones, 90% of them singletons; the top ten hold under 4%. This clonotype was obtained from a woman in her 30s in good health and CMV-seronegative. The sequenced sample was PBMCs. The chain uses TRBV30 and TRBJ1-5; 10 nucleotides line up with TRBD1. CDR3 DNA: TGTGCCTGGTCCGGGACAGGGGTCGTTCAGCCCCAGCATTTT. Residues: CAWSGTGVVQPQHF.